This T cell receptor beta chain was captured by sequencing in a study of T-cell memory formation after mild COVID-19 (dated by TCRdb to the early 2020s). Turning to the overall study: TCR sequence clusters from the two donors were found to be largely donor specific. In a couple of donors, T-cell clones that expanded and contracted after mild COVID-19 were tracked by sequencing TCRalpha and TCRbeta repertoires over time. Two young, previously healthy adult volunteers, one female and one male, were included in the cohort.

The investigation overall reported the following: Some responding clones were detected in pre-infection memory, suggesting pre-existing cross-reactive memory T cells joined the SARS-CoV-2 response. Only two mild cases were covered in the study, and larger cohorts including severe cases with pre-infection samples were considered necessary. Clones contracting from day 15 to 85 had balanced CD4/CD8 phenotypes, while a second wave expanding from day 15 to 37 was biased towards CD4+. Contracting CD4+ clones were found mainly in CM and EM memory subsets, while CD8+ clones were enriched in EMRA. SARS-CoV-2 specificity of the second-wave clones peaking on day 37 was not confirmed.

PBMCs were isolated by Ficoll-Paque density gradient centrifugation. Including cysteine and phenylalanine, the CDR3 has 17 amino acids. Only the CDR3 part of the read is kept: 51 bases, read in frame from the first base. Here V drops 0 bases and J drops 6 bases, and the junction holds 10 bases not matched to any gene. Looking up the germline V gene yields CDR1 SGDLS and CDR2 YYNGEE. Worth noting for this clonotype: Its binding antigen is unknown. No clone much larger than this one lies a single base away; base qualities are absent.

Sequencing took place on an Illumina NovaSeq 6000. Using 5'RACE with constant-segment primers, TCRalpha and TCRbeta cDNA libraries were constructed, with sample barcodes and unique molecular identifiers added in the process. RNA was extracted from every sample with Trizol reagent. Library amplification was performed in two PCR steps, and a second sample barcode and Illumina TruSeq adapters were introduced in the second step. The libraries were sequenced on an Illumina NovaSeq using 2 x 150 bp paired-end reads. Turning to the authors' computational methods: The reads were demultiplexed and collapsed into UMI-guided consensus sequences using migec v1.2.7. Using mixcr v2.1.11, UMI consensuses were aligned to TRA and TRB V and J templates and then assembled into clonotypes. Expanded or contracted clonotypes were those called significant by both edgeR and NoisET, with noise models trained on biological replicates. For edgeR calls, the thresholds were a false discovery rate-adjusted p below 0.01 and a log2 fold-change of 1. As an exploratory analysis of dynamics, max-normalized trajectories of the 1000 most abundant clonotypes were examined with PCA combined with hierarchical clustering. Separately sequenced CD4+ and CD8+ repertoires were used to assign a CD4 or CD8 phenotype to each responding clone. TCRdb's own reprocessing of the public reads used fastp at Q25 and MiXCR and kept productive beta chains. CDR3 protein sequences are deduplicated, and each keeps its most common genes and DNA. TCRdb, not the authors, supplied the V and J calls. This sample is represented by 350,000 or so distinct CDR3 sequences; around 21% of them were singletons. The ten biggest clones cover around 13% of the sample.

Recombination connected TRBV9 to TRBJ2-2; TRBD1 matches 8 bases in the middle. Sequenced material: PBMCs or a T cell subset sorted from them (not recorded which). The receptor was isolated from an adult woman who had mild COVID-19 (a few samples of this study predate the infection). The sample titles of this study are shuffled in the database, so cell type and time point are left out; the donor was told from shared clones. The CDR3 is CASSVALGRGLAGELFF. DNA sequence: TGTGCCAGCAGCGTAGCTCTCGGCAGGGGGCTAGCCGGGGAGCTGTTTTTT.